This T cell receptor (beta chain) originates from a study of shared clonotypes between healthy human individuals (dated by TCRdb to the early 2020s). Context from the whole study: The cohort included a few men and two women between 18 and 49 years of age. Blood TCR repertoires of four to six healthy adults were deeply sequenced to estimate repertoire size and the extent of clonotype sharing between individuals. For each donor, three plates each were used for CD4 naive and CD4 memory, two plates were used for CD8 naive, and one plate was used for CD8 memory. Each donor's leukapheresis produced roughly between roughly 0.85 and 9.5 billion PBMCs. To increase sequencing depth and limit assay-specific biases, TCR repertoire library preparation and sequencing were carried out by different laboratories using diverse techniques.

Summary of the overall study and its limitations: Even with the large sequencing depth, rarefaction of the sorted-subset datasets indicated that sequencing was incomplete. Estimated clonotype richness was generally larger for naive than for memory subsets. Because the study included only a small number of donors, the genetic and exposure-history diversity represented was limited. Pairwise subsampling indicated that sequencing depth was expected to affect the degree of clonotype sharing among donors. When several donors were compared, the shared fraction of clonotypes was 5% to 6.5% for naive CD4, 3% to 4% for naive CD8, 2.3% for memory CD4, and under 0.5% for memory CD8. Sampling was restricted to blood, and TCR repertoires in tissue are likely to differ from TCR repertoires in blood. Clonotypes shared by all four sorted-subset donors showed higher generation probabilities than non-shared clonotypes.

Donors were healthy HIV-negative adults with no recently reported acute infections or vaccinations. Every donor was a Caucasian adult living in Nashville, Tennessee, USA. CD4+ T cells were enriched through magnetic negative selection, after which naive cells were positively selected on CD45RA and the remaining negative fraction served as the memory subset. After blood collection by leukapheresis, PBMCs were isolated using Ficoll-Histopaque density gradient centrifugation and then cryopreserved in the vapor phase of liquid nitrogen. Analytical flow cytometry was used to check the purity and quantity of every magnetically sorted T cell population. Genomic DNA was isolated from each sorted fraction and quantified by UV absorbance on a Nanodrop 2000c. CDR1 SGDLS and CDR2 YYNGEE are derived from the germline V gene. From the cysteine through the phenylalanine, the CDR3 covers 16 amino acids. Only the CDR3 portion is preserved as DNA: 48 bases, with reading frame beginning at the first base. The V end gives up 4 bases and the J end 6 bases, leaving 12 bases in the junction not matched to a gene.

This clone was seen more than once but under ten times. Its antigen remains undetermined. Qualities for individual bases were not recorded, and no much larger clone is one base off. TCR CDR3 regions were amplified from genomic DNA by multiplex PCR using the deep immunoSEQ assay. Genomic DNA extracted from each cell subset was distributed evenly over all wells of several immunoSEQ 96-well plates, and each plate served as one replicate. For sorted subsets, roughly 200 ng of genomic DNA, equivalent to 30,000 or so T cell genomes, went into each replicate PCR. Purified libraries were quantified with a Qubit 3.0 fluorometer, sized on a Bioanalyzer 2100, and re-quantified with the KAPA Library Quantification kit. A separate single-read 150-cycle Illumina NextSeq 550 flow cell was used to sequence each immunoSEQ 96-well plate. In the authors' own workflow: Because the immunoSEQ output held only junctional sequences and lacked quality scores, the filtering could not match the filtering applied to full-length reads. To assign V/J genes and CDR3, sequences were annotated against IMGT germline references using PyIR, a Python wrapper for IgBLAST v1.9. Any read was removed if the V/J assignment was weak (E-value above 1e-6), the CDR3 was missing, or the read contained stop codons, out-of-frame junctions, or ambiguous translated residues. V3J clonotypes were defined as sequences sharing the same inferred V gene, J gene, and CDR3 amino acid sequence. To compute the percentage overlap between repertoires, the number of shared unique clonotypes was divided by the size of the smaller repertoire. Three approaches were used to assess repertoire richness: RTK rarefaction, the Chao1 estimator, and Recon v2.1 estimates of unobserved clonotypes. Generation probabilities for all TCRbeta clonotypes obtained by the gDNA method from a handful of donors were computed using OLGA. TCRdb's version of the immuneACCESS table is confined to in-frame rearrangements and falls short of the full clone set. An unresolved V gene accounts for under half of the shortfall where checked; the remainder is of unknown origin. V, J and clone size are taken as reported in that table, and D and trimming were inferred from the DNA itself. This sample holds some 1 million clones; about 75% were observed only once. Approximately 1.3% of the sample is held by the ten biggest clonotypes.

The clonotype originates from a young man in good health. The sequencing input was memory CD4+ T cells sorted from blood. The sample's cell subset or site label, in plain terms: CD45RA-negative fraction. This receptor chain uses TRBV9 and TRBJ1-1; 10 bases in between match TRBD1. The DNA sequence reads TGTGCCAGCAGCCCGCGGACCGGGACAGGGGTTTCTGAAGCTTTCTTT. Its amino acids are CASSPRTGTGVSEAFF.